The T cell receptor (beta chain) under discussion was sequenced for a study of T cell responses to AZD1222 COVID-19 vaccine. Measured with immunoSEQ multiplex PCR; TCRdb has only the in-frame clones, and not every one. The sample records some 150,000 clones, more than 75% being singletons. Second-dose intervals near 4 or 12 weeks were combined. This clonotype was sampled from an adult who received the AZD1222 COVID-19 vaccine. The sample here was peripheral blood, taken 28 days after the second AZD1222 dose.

The CDR3 bases are TGTGCCAGCAGTTTCCGGACCATAAATGAAAAACTGTTTTTT. Its translation: CASSFRTINEKLFF. This chain joins TRBV28 and TRBJ1-4; D remains unclear. The CDR3 has 14 residues. CDR1 MDHEN and CDR2 SYDVKM come from the germline V gene. V lost 3 bases, J lost 5 bases, and 10 bases lay in between.